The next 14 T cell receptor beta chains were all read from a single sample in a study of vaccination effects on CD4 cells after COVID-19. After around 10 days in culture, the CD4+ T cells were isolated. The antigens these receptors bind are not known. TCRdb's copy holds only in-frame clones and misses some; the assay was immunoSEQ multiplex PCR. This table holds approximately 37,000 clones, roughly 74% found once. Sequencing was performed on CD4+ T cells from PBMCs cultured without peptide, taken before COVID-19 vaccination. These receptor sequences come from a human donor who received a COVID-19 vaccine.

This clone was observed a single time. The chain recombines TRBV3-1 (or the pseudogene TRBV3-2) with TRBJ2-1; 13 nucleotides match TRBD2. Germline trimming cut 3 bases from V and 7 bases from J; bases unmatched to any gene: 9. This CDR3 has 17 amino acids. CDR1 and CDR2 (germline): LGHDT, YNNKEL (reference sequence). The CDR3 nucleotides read TGTGCCAGCAGCCACCGGATAGGGGGACTAGCGGGGAATGAGCAGTTCTTC. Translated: CASSHRIGGLAGNEQFF.

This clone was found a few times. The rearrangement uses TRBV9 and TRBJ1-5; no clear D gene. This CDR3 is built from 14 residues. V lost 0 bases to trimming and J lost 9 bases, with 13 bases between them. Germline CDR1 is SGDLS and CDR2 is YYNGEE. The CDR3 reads CASSVDHSGWPQHF. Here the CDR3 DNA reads TGTGCCAGCAGCGTAGACCATTCGGGGTGGCCCCAGCATTTT.

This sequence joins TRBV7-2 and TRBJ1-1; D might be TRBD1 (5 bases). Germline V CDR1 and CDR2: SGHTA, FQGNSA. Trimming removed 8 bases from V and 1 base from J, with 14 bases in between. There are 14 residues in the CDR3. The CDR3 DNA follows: TGTGCCAGCGACGGGGGTAGGGGGAACACTGAAGCTTTCTTT. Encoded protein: CASDGGRGNTEAFF.

In DNA form, the CDR3 reads TGTGCCAGCAGTTTGGCGCTCTCCACAGATACGCAGTATTTT. Its translation: CASSLALSTDTQYF. The J gene is TRBJ2-3, the V gene TRBV28; no clear D. Germline loops: CDR1 MDHEN, CDR2 SYDVKM. V lost 3 bases, J lost 2 bases, and 9 bases lay in between. The CDR3 spans 14 residues.

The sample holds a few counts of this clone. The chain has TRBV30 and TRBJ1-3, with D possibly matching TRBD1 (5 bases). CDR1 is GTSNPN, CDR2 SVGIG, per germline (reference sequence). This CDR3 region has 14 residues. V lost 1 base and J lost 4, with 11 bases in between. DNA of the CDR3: TGTGCCTGGAGTGCTAAAAACAGGGGAAACACCATATATTTT. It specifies CAWSAKNRGNTIYF.

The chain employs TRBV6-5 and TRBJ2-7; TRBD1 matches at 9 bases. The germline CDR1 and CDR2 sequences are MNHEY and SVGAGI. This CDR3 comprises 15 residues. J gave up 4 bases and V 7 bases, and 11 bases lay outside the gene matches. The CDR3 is CASTLGGQGGYEQYF. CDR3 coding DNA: TGTGCCAGCACCTTGGGGGGACAGGGTGGGTACGAGCAGTACTTC.

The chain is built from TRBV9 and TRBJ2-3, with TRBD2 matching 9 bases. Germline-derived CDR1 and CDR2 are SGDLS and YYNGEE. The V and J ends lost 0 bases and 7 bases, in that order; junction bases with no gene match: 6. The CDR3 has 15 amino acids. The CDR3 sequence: CASSVESGGPHTQYF. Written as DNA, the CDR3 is TGTGCCAGCAGCGTAGAGAGCGGGGGGCCGCATACGCAGTATTTT.

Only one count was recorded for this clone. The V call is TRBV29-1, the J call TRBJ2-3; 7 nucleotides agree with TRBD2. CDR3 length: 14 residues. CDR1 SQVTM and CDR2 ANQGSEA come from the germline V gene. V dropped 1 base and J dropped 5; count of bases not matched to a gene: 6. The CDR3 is CSVEGRENRDTQYF. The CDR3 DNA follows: TGCAGCGTTGAAGGGCGGGAGAACAGAGATACGCAGTATTTT.

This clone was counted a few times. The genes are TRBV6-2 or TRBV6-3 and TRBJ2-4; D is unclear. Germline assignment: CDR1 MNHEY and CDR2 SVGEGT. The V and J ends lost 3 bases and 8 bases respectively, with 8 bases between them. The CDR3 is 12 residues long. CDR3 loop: CASSYYPHIQYF. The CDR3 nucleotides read TGTGCCAGCAGTTATTACCCGCACATTCAGTACTTC.

CDR3 sequence: CSVGRDTYGYTF. DNA of the CDR3: TGCAGCGTTGGCAGGGACACTTATGGCTACACCTTC. V usage is TRBV29-1 and J usage is TRBJ1-2; tentative D call: TRBD1 (6 bases). The CDR3 is 12 residues long. With 4 bases removed from V and 5 bases from J, the gap between germline ends came to 11 bases. Germline CDR1 is SQVTM and CDR2 is ANQGSEA. The complete variable domain, with remaining parts taken from reference TRBV29-1 and TRBJ1-2, reads SAVISQKPSRDICQRGTSLTIQCQVDSQVTMMFWYRQQPGQSLTLIATANQGSEATYESGFVIDKFPISRPNLTFSTLTVSNMSPEDSSIYLCSVGRDTYGYTFGSGTRLTVV.

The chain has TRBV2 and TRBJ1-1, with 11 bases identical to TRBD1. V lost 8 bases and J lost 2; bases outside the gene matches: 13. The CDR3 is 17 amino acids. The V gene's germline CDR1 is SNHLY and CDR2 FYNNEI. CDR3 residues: CASGVSRDRGSNTEAFF. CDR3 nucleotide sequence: TGTGCCAGCGGTGTGTCAAGGGACAGGGGGTCTAACACTGAAGCTTTCTTT.

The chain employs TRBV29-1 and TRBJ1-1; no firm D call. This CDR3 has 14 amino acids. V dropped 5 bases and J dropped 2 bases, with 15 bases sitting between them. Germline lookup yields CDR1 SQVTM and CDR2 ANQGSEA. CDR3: CSVRNREPNTEAFF. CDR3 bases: TGCAGCGTTCGAAACCGAGAACCAAACACTGAAGCTTTCTTT.

The chain's CDR3 is CATRQGNYEQYF. The CDR3 nucleotides are TGTGCCACCCGACAGGGAAACTACGAGCAGTACTTC. The chain is built from TRBV6-5 and TRBJ2-7, with 7 bases that match TRBD1. Germline lookup yields CDR1 MNHEY and CDR2 SVGAGI. This CDR3 region has 12 residues. Unmatched junction bases numbered 6, after V lost 10 bases and J lost 3 bases.

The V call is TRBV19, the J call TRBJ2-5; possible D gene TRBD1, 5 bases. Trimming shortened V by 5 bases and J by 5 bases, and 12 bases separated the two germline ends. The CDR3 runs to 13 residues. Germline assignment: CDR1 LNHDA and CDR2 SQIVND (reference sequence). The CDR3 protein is CASSSRVLETQYF. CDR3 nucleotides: TGTGCCAGTAGTTCCAGGGTATTGGAGACCCAGTACTTC.